Listed here are 5 T cell receptor beta chains from one sample, sequenced in a study of shared clonotypes between healthy human individuals. Here immunoSEQ multiplex PCR was the method, and the copy in TCRdb shows in-frame clones only, minus some. Among approximately 2.4 million clones listed, around 95% were seen once. Sample: naive CD4+ T cells sorted from blood. Subset here: CD45RA+ positively selected. These receptor sequences come from a man aged 18 to 30 in good health.

The CDR3 coding sequence is TGTGCCAGCAGCTTAGCTAGCGGGAAGTTTAATGAGCAGTTCTTC. Translated, it gives CASSLASGKFNEQFF. This chain links TRBV7-2 with TRBJ2-1; 8 bases match TRBD2. Germline-derived CDR1 and CDR2 are SGHTA and FQGNSA. The CDR3 runs 15 residues. V lost 0 bases and J lost 7; bases outside the gene matches: 5. The whole variable domain, filled in from reference TRBV7-2 and TRBJ2-1, reads GAGVSQSPSNKVTEKGKDVELRCDPISGHTALYWYRQSLGQGLEFLIYFQGNSAPDKSGLPSDRFSAERTGGSVSTLTIQRTQQEDSAVYLCASSLASGKFNEQFFGPGTRLTVL.

The V and J genes are TRBV9 and TRBJ2-7; D is undetermined. CDR3 length equals 14 residues. V lost 1 base, J lost 5 bases, and 13 bases lay in between. Germline V lookup: CDR1 SGDLS, CDR2 YYNGEE. The CDR3 spells CASSVSSFGDEQYF. CDR3 DNA sequence: TGTGCCAGCAGCGTATCAAGTTTTGGCGACGAGCAGTACTTC.

The genes are TRBV5-1 and TRBJ2-1, with TRBD2 as a possible D gene (6 bases). Trimming stripped 4 bases from V and 4 bases from J, with 9 bases between. The CDR3 runs 13 residues. Germline V gives CDR1 SGHRS, CDR2 YFSETQ. CDR3 sequence reads: CASSDGGYNEQFF. CDR3 sequence (DNA): TGCGCCAGCAGCGATGGGGGGTACAATGAGCAGTTCTTC.

The V call is TRBV30, the J call TRBJ2-4; D is perhaps TRBD1 (5 bases). V dropped 0 bases and J dropped 2 bases, with 14 bases sitting between them. The germline CDR1 and CDR2 sequences are GTSNPN and SVGIG (reference sequence). This CDR3 contains 16 residues. The CDR3 reads CAWSVGAGFTKNIQYF. CDR3 DNA: TGTGCCTGGAGTGTAGGGGCTGGTTTTACCAAAAACATTCAGTACTTC.

The V call is TRBV4-1, the J call TRBJ1-6, with 8 bases identical to TRBD1. Germline CDR1 reads MGHRA; CDR2 reads YSYEKL. The CDR3 covers 15 residues. With V trimmed by 4 bases and J by 5 bases, 4 bases remained unmatched. CDR3 DNA: TGCGCCAGCAGCCCTCCGGACAGGGATAATTCACCCCTCCACTTT. It yields the protein CASSPPDRDNSPLHF.